These T cell receptor beta chains were read from a single sample in a study of shared clonotypes between healthy human individuals. Here immunoSEQ multiplex PCR was the method, and the copy in TCRdb shows in-frame clones only, minus some. This table has about a million clones, under 80% appearing once. What was sequenced was memory CD4+ T cells sorted from blood. The receptors come from a man between 18 and 29 years old in good health. CDR3s include the opening cysteine and the closing phenylalanine or tryptophan. Fields, in order: clone size, J gene, V gene, D gene, CDR3 DNA, CDR3 protein. A D gene is named only where the DNA matches it firmly. Clone size is given for some rows only: seen once, a few or many times, or a class if the clone is expanded.

clone size: -; J gene: TRBJ2-6; V gene: TRBV2; D gene: -; CDR3 DNA: TGTGCCAGCAGTGAAGGACGGACAGCTGGGGCCAACGTCCTGACTTTC; CDR3 protein: CASSEGRTAGANVLTF
clone size: few; J gene: TRBJ1-5; V gene: TRBV7-8; D gene: -; CDR3 DNA: TGTGCCAGCAGCTTAGTAGGAGGGGGCAATCAGCCCCAGCATTTT; CDR3 protein: CASSLVGGGNQPQHF
clone size: few; J gene: TRBJ2-2; V gene: TRBV28; D gene: -; CDR3 DNA: TGTGCCAGCAGTTTAGGAGTCAAGGGCGGGGAGCTGTTTTTT; CDR3 protein: CASSLGVKGGELFF
clone size: -; J gene: TRBJ2-2; V gene: TRBV10-1; D gene: TRBD2; CDR3 DNA: TGCGCCAGCAGTGAGTCGAGTAGCGGGAGAACCGGGGAGCTGTTTTTT; CDR3 protein: CASSESSSGRTGELFF
clone size: -; J gene: TRBJ1-5; V gene: TRBV5-1; D gene: -; CDR3 DNA: TGCGCCAGCAGCCGGGGAGGGGGTGATCAGCCCCAGCATTTT; CDR3 protein: CASSRGGGDQPQHF
clone size: -; J gene: TRBJ2-7; V gene: TRBV7-9; D gene: TRBD1; CDR3 DNA: TGTGCCAGCAGCAACCGGGACAGGGGATATAGGGAGCAGTACTTC; CDR3 protein: CASSNRDRGYREQYF
clone size: -; J gene: TRBJ2-4; V gene: TRBV11-2; D gene: -; CDR3 DNA: TGTGCCAGCAGCTTAGGGGGGAGGAACATTCAGTACTTC; CDR3 protein: CASSLGGRNIQYF
clone size: -; J gene: TRBJ2-5; V gene: TRBV2; D gene: -; CDR3 DNA: TGTGCCAGCAGTGAAGGCGGGGCAGGGGAGACCCAGTACTTC; CDR3 protein: CASSEGGAGETQYF
clone size: -; J gene: TRBJ1-1; V gene: TRBV2; D gene: -; CDR3 DNA: TGTGCCAGCAGCACAGGGCGGGTCACTGAAGCTTTCTTT; CDR3 protein: CASSTGRVTEAFF
clone size: -; J gene: TRBJ2-6; V gene: TRBV19; D gene: -; CDR3 DNA: TGTGCCAGTAGTATGGTAGCTGGGGCCAACGTCCTGACTTTC; CDR3 protein: CASSMVAGANVLTF
clone size: -; J gene: TRBJ2-7; V gene: TRBV19; D gene: -; CDR3 DNA: TGTGCCAGTAGAGGCAGAAACTCCTACGAGCAGTACTTC; CDR3 protein: CASRGRNSYEQYF
clone size: many; J gene: TRBJ1-2; V gene: TRBV2; D gene: -; CDR3 DNA: TGTGCCAGCAGTGAAGCGGGGGGCTATGGCTACACCTTC; CDR3 protein: CASSEAGGYGYTF
clone size: -; J gene: TRBJ2-7; V gene: TRBV6-5; D gene: -; CDR3 DNA: TGTGCCAGCAGACCTGCGACGGGGGCTAACTACGAGCAGTACTTC; CDR3 protein: CASRPATGANYEQYF
clone size: few; J gene: TRBJ1-6; V gene: TRBV5-1; D gene: TRBD1; CDR3 DNA: TGCGCCAGCAGCCCGGGACAGGGCAGGAGTTCACCCCTCCACTTT; CDR3 protein: CASSPGQGRSSPLHF
clone size: -; J gene: TRBJ1-1; V gene: TRBV14; D gene: -; CDR3 DNA: TGTGCCAGCAGCCTGAGGGGGGTCGGAGGCACTGAAGCTTTCTTT; CDR3 protein: CASSLRGVGGTEAFF
clone size: once; J gene: TRBJ2-7; V gene: TRBV29-1; D gene: TRBD1; CDR3 DNA: TGCAGCGTTGGCGGACAGGGGCATTACGAGCAGTACTTC; CDR3 protein: CSVGGQGHYEQYF
clone size: -; J gene: TRBJ1-6; V gene: TRBV6-1; D gene: -; CDR3 DNA: TGTGCCAGCAGTGAAACCGGGCCCCCGAGCTCCTATAATTCACCCCTCCACTTT; CDR3 protein: CASSETGPPSSYNSPLHF
clone size: -; J gene: TRBJ2-1; V gene: TRBV4-2; D gene: TRBD2; CDR3 DNA: TGTGCCAGCAGCCAGGAGACTAGCGGGGTTTACAATGAGCAGTTCTTC; CDR3 protein: CASSQETSGVYNEQFF
clone size: once; J gene: TRBJ2-7; V gene: TRBV5-4; D gene: TRBD2; CDR3 DNA: TGTGCCAGCAGCGCGTACAGCGGGGATCTGGTCGAGCAGTACTTC; CDR3 protein: CASSAYSGDLVEQYF
clone size: -; J gene: TRBJ2-7; V gene: TRBV5-1; D gene: -; CDR3 DNA: TGCGCCAGCAGTCCGGACAGAAATTACGAGCAGTACTTC; CDR3 protein: CASSPDRNYEQYF
clone size: -; J gene: TRBJ2-7; V gene: TRBV5-4; D gene: -; CDR3 DNA: TGTGCCAGCAGCGTGACAGGAGATCCTGCCTACGAGCAGTACTTC; CDR3 protein: CASSVTGDPAYEQYF
clone size: once; J gene: TRBJ2-2; V gene: TRBV29-1; D gene: -; CDR3 DNA: TGCAGCGTTGGAAGGACAGACACCGGGGAGCTGTTTTTT; CDR3 protein: CSVGRTDTGELFF
clone size: -; J gene: TRBJ2-5; V gene: TRBV7-9; D gene: -; CDR3 DNA: TGTGCCAGCGTCCCAGGGTCGACAACCGAGACCCAGTACTTC; CDR3 protein: CASVPGSTTETQYF
clone size: -; J gene: TRBJ2-5; V gene: TRBV5-6; D gene: TRBD2; CDR3 DNA: TGTGCCAGCAGCTACAGGATGGCGGGAGTGGCGGAGACCCAGTACTTC; CDR3 protein: CASSYRMAGVAETQYF
clone size: once; J gene: TRBJ2-3; V gene: TRBV7-9; D gene: TRBD2; CDR3 DNA: TGTGCCAGCAGCTTGAGGGAGGGCCCCGATACGCAGTATTTT; CDR3 protein: CASSLREGPDTQYF
clone size: -; J gene: TRBJ1-1; V gene: TRBV6-4; D gene: -; CDR3 DNA: TGTGCCAGCAGTGCGAGCCCCGGCGTGGGTGAAGCTTTCTTT; CDR3 protein: CASSASPGVGEAFF
clone size: -; J gene: TRBJ2-3; V gene: TRBV11-2; D gene: TRBD2; CDR3 DNA: TGTGCCAGCAGCTTAGGCCCTAGCGGGACATCAATCACGCAGTATTTT; CDR3 protein: CASSLGPSGTSITQYF
clone size: -; J gene: TRBJ2-5; V gene: TRBV7-2; D gene: TRBD1; CDR3 DNA: TGTGCCAGCAGCTACGGACAGGGCTTGGGAAAAGAGACCCAGTACTTC; CDR3 protein: CASSYGQGLGKETQYF